The rows below give T cell receptor beta chains drawn from one sample of a study of blood T cell repertoires in COVID-19. Generated by immunoSEQ multiplex PCR, the TCRdb table keeps only in-frame clones and is missing some. The data show approximately 280,000 clones, roughly 86% seen once. The sample was peripheral blood. These receptors came from a man between 18 and 35 years old with active or convalescent COVID-19. The CDR3 runs from the conserved cysteine through the conserved F or W. The D gene is left open where the match is weak. Size values are once, few and many counts, or a class for expanded clones, and some rows have none.

>TRBJ1-2|13|-|TRBV2|-
TGTGCCAGCCGCGTCGGGTCTGCGGAGGGCTACACCTTC
CASRVGSAEGYTF
>TRBJ2-7|13|-|TRBV18|-
TGTGCCAGCTCACCAATTAGCGGTTACGAGCAGTACTTC
CASSPISGYEQYF
>TRBJ1-6|14|-|TRBV5-1|TRBD1
TGCGCCAGCAGCCTCGGACAGGGATCTTCACCCCTCCACTTT
CASSLGQGSSPLHF
>TRBJ2-3|18|-|TRBV18|TRBD2
TGTGCCAGCTCACGCGGACTAGCGGGGGGGCCGGGCACAGATACGCAGTATTTT
CASSRGLAGGPGTDTQYF
>TRBJ2-2|17|-|TRBV5-1|TRBD2
TGCGCCAGCAGCTTCCTAGCGGGCCCCCCGAACACCGGGGAGCTGTTTTTT
CASSFLAGPPNTGELFF
>TRBJ1-2|12|-|TRBV20-1|-
TGCAGTGCTAGTCATCCTAACTATGGCTACACCTTC
CSASHPNYGYTF
>TRBJ1-6|15|-|TRBV7-9|-
TGTGCCAGCAGCACGCAGACAGGACCCCAGCCACCCCTCCACTTT
CASSTQTGPQPPLHF
>TRBJ1-5|14|-|TRBV2|-
TGTGCCAGCAACGGGGGGAGGATCAATCAGCCCCAGCATTTT
CASNGGRINQPQHF
>TRBJ2-7|12|-|TRBV7-9|-
TGTGCCAGCAGCTTAGATCTCTACGAGCAGTACTTC
CASSLDLYEQYF
>TRBJ2-1|13|once|TRBV12-3/TRBV12-4|-
TGTGCCAGCAGTTTAGAGGACAGCAATGAGCAGTTCTTC
CASSLEDSNEQFF
>TRBJ1-2|14|-|TRBV3-1/TRBV3-2|TRBD1
TGTGCCAGCAGCCACCGGACAGGGAACTATGGCTACACCTTC
CASSHRTGNYGYTF
>TRBJ1-4|12|-|TRBV18|-
TGTGCCAGCTCAGGCAGGAATGAAAAACTGTTTTTT
CASSGRNEKLFF
>TRBJ2-4|22|-|TRBV6-6|-
TGTGCCAGCAGTCGCAGTACCCCTAGAAAAACCGCAGGGTCCCCCAATACGGACATTCAGTACTTC
CASSRSTPRKTAGSPNTDIQYF
>TRBJ1-4|15|-|TRBV7-9|-
TGTGCCAGCAGCTCTGGTGCAGCAACTAATGAAAAACTGTTTTTT
CASSSGAATNEKLFF
>TRBJ1-2|14|many|TRBV6-2/TRBV6-3|-
TGTGCCAGCAGTCCCACCGAACAGGGATATGGCTACACCTTC
CASSPTEQGYGYTF
>TRBJ2-6|14|-|TRBV2|-
TGTGCCAGCAGACAGGGCTCTGGGGCCAACGTCCTGACTTTC
CASRQGSGANVLTF
>TRBJ1-2|14|once|TRBV5-1|TRBD1
TGCGCCAGCAGCTCGCCTCGACAGGGGTTTGACTACACCTTC
CASSSPRQGFDYTF
>TRBJ2-7|12|-|TRBV5-6|-
TGTGCCAGCAGCTTACAGGGCGGCGAGCAGTACTTC
CASSLQGGEQYF
>TRBJ1-6|13|-|TRBV19|-
TGTGCCAGCTCCCCTCTAATTAATTCACCCCTCCACTTT
CASSPLINSPLHF
>TRBJ1-2|20|-|TRBV12-5|TRBD1
TGTGCTAGTGGTTTGGCTGAAGCGACAGGGCTGATGGCAAGTAACTATGGCTACACCTTC
CASGLAEATGLMASNYGYTF
>TRBJ1-2|13|-|TRBV13|-
TGTGCCAGCAGCTTAGGACAGTTGTATGGCTACACCTTC
CASSLGQLYGYTF
>TRBJ1-1|11|-|TRBV19|-
TGTGCCAGTAGTAGACACTTTGAAGCTTTCTTT
CASSRHFEAFF
>TRBJ2-1|15|-|TRBV10-2|TRBD2
TGCGCCAGCAGAGCGGGACTAGCGGGAAACAATGAGCAGTTCTTC
CASRAGLAGNNEQFF
>TRBJ1-4|12|-|TRBV27|TRBD1
TGTGCCACCAGGACAGGAGGAGAAAAACTGTTTTTT
CATRTGGEKLFF
>TRBJ2-3|16|-|TRBV24-1|TRBD2
TGTGCCACCCAATCCGGGACTAGCGGGGGGGCCGATACGCAGTATTTT
CATQSGTSGGADTQYF
>TRBJ2-5|16|-|TRBV18|TRBD2
TGTGCCAGCTCACCTCGGGCGGGGGTCCACCAAGAGACCCAGTACTTC
CASSPRAGVHQETQYF
>TRBJ2-2|15|-|TRBV4-3|-
TGCGCCAGCAGCCAATATCCGGGGTACACCGGGGAGCTGTTTTTT
CASSQYPGYTGELFF
>TRBJ2-2|16|-|TRBV7-2|TRBD1
TGTGCCAGCAGCGCCTCCGGGACAGCGAACACCGGGGAGCTGTTTTTT
CASSASGTANTGELFF
>TRBJ1-6|14|-|TRBV5-5|TRBD1
TGTGCCAGCAGCTTGATAGGGGGCGATTCACCCCTCCACTTT
CASSLIGGDSPLHF
>TRBJ2-1|15|once|TRBV6-4|TRBD2
TGTGCCAGCAGTAGGACTAGCGGGGGGAGTAATGAGCAGTTCTTC
CASSRTSGGSNEQFF
>TRBJ2-3|14|-|TRBV5-1|-
TGCGCCAGCAGCTTGGAGCGGACCACAGATACGCAGTATTTT
CASSLERTTDTQYF
>TRBJ2-7|17|-|TRBV9|-
TGTGCCAGCAGCCCCACCCGCGGGGGCCCCAGCTCCTACGAGCAGTACTTC
CASSPTRGGPSSYEQYF
>TRBJ2-7|16|-|TRBV10-3|-
TGTGCCATCAGTGACCCTCGACAGGTTCTCTCCTACGAGCAGTACTTC
CAISDPRQVLSYEQYF
>TRBJ2-7|14|-|TRBV9|TRBD1
TGTGCCAGCAGCCCCCGACAGGGTTCCTACGAGCAGTACTTC
CASSPRQGSYEQYF
>TRBJ2-7|14|-|TRBV7-9|TRBD1
TGTGCCAGCAGCTTTGGGGGCAGGGGGTACGAGCAGTACTTC
CASSFGGRGYEQYF
>TRBJ1-1|14|-|TRBV10-3|-
TGTGCCATCAGTGGGACAGCTATGAACACTGAAGCTTTCTTT
CAISGTAMNTEAFF
>TRBJ1-1|16|-|TRBV5-1|TRBD1
TGCGCCAGCAGCTTGGGGGACAGGGACATGAACACTGAAGCTTTCTTT
CASSLGDRDMNTEAFF